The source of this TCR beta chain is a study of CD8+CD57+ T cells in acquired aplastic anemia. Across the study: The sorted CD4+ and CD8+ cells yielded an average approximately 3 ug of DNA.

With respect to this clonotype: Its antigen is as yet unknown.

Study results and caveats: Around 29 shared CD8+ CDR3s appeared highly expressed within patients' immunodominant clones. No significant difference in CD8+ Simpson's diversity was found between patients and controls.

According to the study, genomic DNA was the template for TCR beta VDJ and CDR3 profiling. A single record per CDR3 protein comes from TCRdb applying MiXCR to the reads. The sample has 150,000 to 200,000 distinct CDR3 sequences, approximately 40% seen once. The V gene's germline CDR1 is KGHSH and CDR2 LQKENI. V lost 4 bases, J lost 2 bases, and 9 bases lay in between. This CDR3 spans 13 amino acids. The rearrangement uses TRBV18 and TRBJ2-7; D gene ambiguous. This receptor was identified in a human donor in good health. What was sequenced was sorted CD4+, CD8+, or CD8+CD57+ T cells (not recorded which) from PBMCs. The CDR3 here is CASSRGQAYEQYF. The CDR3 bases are TGTGCCAGCTCACGGGGTCAGGCCTACGAGCAGTACTTC.